This T cell receptor (beta chain) was profiled in a study of T cell repertoires in cytomegalovirus infection. This CDR3 contains 15 residues. Trimming left V 3 bases short and J 5 bases short, with 16 bases between. The germline gives CDR1 SEHNR, CDR2 FQNEAQ (reference sequence). TCRdb processed the reads anew with MiXCR; each CDR3 protein has one entry. The repertoire consists of some 150,000 distinct CDR3 sequences, with 25% to 35% occurring once and the leading ten covering roughly 50%. Points on this clonotype: Its antigen is undetermined.

The chain has TRBV7-9 and TRBJ1-1; D is undetermined. The material sequenced was CD8+ T cells from cultured PBMCs, taken from culture after CMV antigen stimulation. This receptor was taken from a human donor in good health (CMV status not recorded). Some clones in this sample may be carry-over from other donors' samples. The CDR3 here is CASSFKATYGTEAFF. In DNA, the CDR3 is TGTGCCAGCAGCTTCAAGGCAACATATGGGACTGAAGCTTTCTTT.